The 32 T cell receptor beta chains below come from one sample, sequenced in a study of T cell repertoires in cytomegalovirus infection. A single record per CDR3 protein comes from TCRdb applying MiXCR to the reads. The sample consists of fewer than 250,000 distinct CDR3 sequences, over 9% of them appearing once. Sequencing was done on a sample of PBMCs. Receptors were obtained from a human donor in good health (CMV status not recorded). Some clones in this sample may be carry-over from other donors' samples.

This clonotype turned up a few times. At one of its ends the junction is not consistent with the germline gene, which may arise from a read error. The chain is built from TRBV6-1 and TRBJ1-2; tentatively, D is TRBD1 (6 bases). There are 13 residues in the CDR3. Germline CDR1 is MNHNS and CDR2 is SASEGT. This CDR3 is CASSWTANDGYTF. In DNA form, the CDR3 reads TGTGCCAGCAGTTGGACAGCTAACGATGGCTACACCTTC.

This chain uses TRBV27 with TRBJ1-1, with D possibly TRBD1 on 5 matching bases. CDR1 and CDR2 from the germline V gene are MNHEY and SMNVEV (reference sequence). CDR3 length: 14 residues. V was shortened by 5 bases and J by 0 bases, with 10 bases between the two germline ends. The CDR3 DNA reads as TGTGCCAGCAGTATCCGAGGGGTGAACACTGAAGCTTTCTTT. This sequence encodes CASSIRGVNTEAFF.

This sequence joins TRBV14 and TRBJ2-2, with D possibly being TRBD1 (5 bases). The CDR3 is made up of 16 amino acids. With 1 base removed from V and 0 bases from J, the gap between germline ends came to 9 bases. From germline, CDR1 is SGHDN and CDR2 FVKESK. CDR3 amino acids: CASSQGRRANTGELFF. DNA for the CDR3: TGTGCCAGCAGCCAAGGGCGCAGGGCGAACACCGGGGAGCTGTTTTTT.

The sample holds a few counts of this clonotype. The chain has TRBV14 and TRBJ2-3; D is uncertain. This CDR3 is built from 13 residues. Trimming shortened V by 1 base and J by 8 bases, and 10 bases separated the two germline ends. Per the germline V gene, CDR1 is SGHDN and CDR2 is FVKESK. CDR3 DNA sequence: TGTGCCAGCAGCCAAGTCGATGTGGCTACGCAGTATTTT. Protein sequence: CASSQVDVATQYF.

In its sample, this clonotype was seen many times. This chain connects TRBV6-2 or TRBV6-3 to TRBJ2-7; the match to TRBD2 covers 13 bases. CDR3 length: 17 residues. Losses at the gene ends were 2 bases for V and 3 bases for J; bases not matched to a gene: 7. Germline V CDR1 and CDR2: MNHEY, SVGEGT. The CDR3 spells CASSYGTSGNLLYEQYF. CDR3 nucleotide sequence: TGTGCCAGCAGTTACGGGACTAGCGGGAACCTCCTCTACGAGCAGTACTTC.

J is TRBJ2-7 and V is TRBV7-2; 8 bases line up with TRBD1. J gave up 2 bases and V 5 bases, and 11 bases lay outside the gene matches. The CDR3 is 16 residues long. Per germline, CDR1 SGHTA and CDR2 FQGNSA. The CDR3 sequence is CASSPTLGQATYEQYF. For the CDR3, the DNA is TGTGCCAGCAGCCCTACACTGGGACAGGCCACCTACGAGCAGTACTTC.

This clonotype was recorded many times. The J gene is TRBJ2-6, the V gene TRBV7-3, with D perhaps assigned TRBD1 or TRBD2 (5 bases each). V dropped 5 bases and J dropped 0 bases, with 11 bases sitting between them. The CDR3 length is 16 residues. Per the germline V gene, CDR1 is SGHTA and CDR2 is FQGTGA. This CDR3 is CASSKGRGSGANVLTF. The DNA of the CDR3 is TGTGCCAGCAGCAAGGGACGCGGCTCTGGGGCCAACGTCCTGACTTTC.

This clonotype was seen a handful of times. The chain carries TRBV6-5 and TRBJ2-5; 7 positions match TRBD1. Looked up from germline, CDR1 is MNHEY and CDR2 is SVGAGI. The V and J ends lost 7 bases and 5 bases, in that order; junction bases with no gene match: 10. This CDR3 region has 14 residues. The CDR3 region has the DNA TGTGCCAGCACCCCGAGGACAGGCGATGAGACCCAGTACTTC. Protein product: CASTPRTGDETQYF.

This clonotype was counted only a few times. The chain uses TRBV29-1 and TRBJ1-3, with 7 bases matching TRBD1. This CDR3 contains 13 residues. CDR1 and CDR2 from the germline V gene are SQVTM and ANQGSEA. V was pared by 4 bases and J by 3 bases, with 3 bases of the junction left unmatched. CDR3 sequence: CSVGQGVGNTIYF. The DNA of the CDR3 is TGCAGCGTTGGTCAGGGGGTTGGAAACACCATATATTTT.

The table lists this clonotype with many counts. This sequence joins TRBV30 and TRBJ1-6, with D perhaps matching TRBD1 (5 bases). Trimming removed 4 bases at V and 8 bases at J, with 12 bases between. CDR1 is GTSNPN, CDR2 SVGIG, per germline (reference sequence). This CDR3 region has 13 residues. CDR3 region: CAWNLGGDSPLHF. The CDR3, as DNA: TGTGCCTGGAACCTGGGGGGGGATTCACCCCTCCACTTT.

The rearrangement joins TRBV9 to TRBJ1-5; no definite D call. Germline V gives CDR1 SGDLS, CDR2 YYNGEE. The CDR3 is 14 amino acids. V was cut by 0 bases and J by 0 bases, with 4 bases left in between. The CDR3 nucleotides read TGTGCCAGCAGCGTAGGAGATAGCAATCAGCCCCAGCATTTT. Translation: CASSVGDSNQPQHF.

This clonotype was seen ten or more times. This chain joins TRBV28 and TRBJ2-7; TRBD2 agrees at 11 bases. Germline values: CDR1 MDHEN, CDR2 SYDVKM. J lost 3 bases, V lost 8 bases, and 12 bases had no gene match. CDR3 length: 16 residues. The CDR3 region is CASGPAGLAVLYEQYF. The CDR3 nucleotides are TGTGCCAGCGGGCCAGCGGGACTAGCGGTTCTCTACGAGCAGTACTTC.

The chain uses TRBV19 and TRBJ1-2; TRBD1 aligns across 9 bases. This CDR3 contains 14 residues. The ends lost 10 bases at V and 3 bases at J; junction bases unmatched: 9. Per the germline V gene, CDR1 is LNHDA and CDR2 is SQIVND (reference sequence). CDR3 nucleotide sequence: TGTGCCACCGTCACCCGGGACAGGGACTATGGCTACACCTTC. As protein: CATVTRDRDYGYTF.

The genes are TRBV19 and TRBJ2-6, with D possibly being TRBD1 (6 bases). V lost 9 bases, J lost 0 bases, and 24 bases lay in between. Looked up from germline, CDR1 is LNHDA and CDR2 is SQIVND (reference sequence). CDR3 length: 19 residues. Here the CDR3 reads CASIPGHPGAPSGANVLTF. The CDR3 region has the DNA TGTGCCAGCATTCCGGGACACCCTGGAGCCCCCTCTGGGGCCAACGTCCTGACTTTC.

On this clonotype: This may be a read error, as it is one base from a much larger clone. The chain employs TRBV11-3 and TRBJ2-7, with no clear D. The CDR3 extends over 11 amino acids. Trimming removed 9 bases at V and 0 bases at J, with 6 bases between. Per germline, CDR1 SGHNT and CDR2 YENEEA. As DNA, the CDR3 is TGTGCCAGAAGGGACTCCTACGAGCAGTACTTC. Translating gives CARRDSYEQYF.

The chain is built from TRBV6-2 or TRBV6-3 and TRBJ2-7; possibly TRBD1 or TRBD2 for D (6 bases each). Trimming pared 5 bases from V and 4 bases from J, leaving 12 bases between. From germline, CDR1 is MNHEY and CDR2 SVGEGT. This CDR3 contains 13 residues. This CDR3 reads CASSPAGQYEQYF. CDR3 bases: TGTGCCAGCAGTCCCGCGGGACAATACGAGCAGTACTTC.

This clonotype has a count of ten or more. This sequence joins TRBV7-2 and TRBJ2-7, with a tentative D call TRBD2 (6 bases). Trimming removed 5 bases at V and 6 bases at J, with 14 bases between. The CDR3 sequence is 13 residues long. Looked up from germline, CDR1 is SGHTA and CDR2 is FQGNSA. CDR3 DNA: TGTGCCAGCAGCCCGGGACTCATCACCGAGCAGTACTTC. It encodes CASSPGLITEQYF.

The chain employs TRBV28 and TRBJ2-2; D gene uncertain. The ends were cut back, 5 bases at V and 4 bases at J, with 8 bases in the middle. The CDR3 has 13 residues. Germline-derived CDR1 and CDR2 are MDHEN and SYDVKM. CDR3 sequence: CASSTLVTGELFF. Here the CDR3 DNA reads TGTGCCAGCAGTACGCTAGTCACCGGGGAGCTGTTTTTT.

This clonotype came up a few times. This CDR3 is CASLPAGVYQETQYF. CDR3 in DNA: TGTGCCAGCCTGCCAGCGGGAGTGTACCAAGAGACCCAGTACTTC. The chain links TRBV6-2 or TRBV6-3 to TRBJ2-5; TRBD2 aligns across 8 bases. The CDR3 is 15 amino acids. V dropped 8 bases and J dropped 0; count of bases not matched to a gene: 8. The V gene's germline CDR1 is MNHEY and CDR2 SVGEGT.

The sample holds a few counts of this clonotype. This chain's CDR3 is CASSLGDRAFYEQYF. The CDR3 region has the DNA TGTGCCAGCAGCTTGGGGGACAGGGCTTTCTACGAGCAGTACTTC. The J gene is TRBJ2-7, the V gene TRBV5-5, with 9 bases that match TRBD1. Per germline, CDR1 SGHKS and CDR2 YYEKEE (reference sequence). J gave up 3 bases and V 0 bases, and 4 bases lay outside the gene matches. The CDR3 extends over 15 amino acids.

The sample holds many counts of this clonotype. The chain uses TRBV7-8 and TRBJ2-1; D is possibly TRBD1 or TRBD2 (7 bases each). This CDR3 region has 16 residues. Per germline, CDR1 SGHVS and CDR2 FQNEAQ. Trimming removed 3 bases at V and 0 bases at J, with 12 bases between. The CDR3 DNA is TGTGCCAGCAGCTTCCAGGGGGGGGGCTCCTACAATGAGCAGTTCTTC. It encodes CASSFQGGGSYNEQFF.

This clonotype came up many times. The chain links TRBV20-1 to TRBJ2-2, with 8 bases aligning to TRBD1. Germline CDR1 is DFQATT and CDR2 is SNEGSKA (reference sequence). After removal of 6 bases from V and 6 bases from J, the junction contained 3 bases not matched to a gene. CDR3 size: 12 residues. The DNA of the CDR3 is TGCAGTGCACCGACAGGGGCCGGGGAGCTGTTTTTT. Translation gives CSAPTGAGELFF.

The chain links TRBV20-1 to TRBJ1-2; TRBD1 aligns across 9 bases. V trimming: 6 bases; J trimming: 4 bases; junction bases outside the gene matches: 6. The CDR3 contains 13 residues. CDR1 and CDR2 (germline): DFQATT, SNEGSKA (reference sequence). The CDR3, as DNA: TGCAGTGCGGAACAGGGGGCCTCCTATGGCTACACCTTC. It specifies CSAEQGASYGYTF.

This clonotype occurred many times. V gene TRBV6-2 or TRBV6-3 combines with J gene TRBJ1-1; the D gene is possibly TRBD1 (6 bases). Trimming cost V 4 bases and J 2 bases, with 17 bases left between them. The CDR3 has 16 residues. Germline CDR1 reads MNHEY; CDR2 reads SVGEGT. CDR3 sequence (DNA): TGTGCCAGCAGTTTCCCAACACAGGGTGGCAACACTGAAGCTTTCTTT. Amino acid sequence: CASSFPTQGGNTEAFF.

This clonotype was seen at least ten times. In DNA form, the CDR3 reads TGTGCCAGTAGTCCCATCAGGGTGGAAGGATATGGCTACACCTTC. Translated: CASSPIRVEGYGYTF. J is TRBJ1-2 and V is TRBV19; tentatively, D is TRBD1 (5 bases). The CDR3 totals 15 residues. V was shortened by 5 bases and J by 5 bases, with 18 bases between the two germline ends. CDR1 and CDR2 (germline): LNHDA, SQIVND (reference sequence).

This clonotype was picked up a small number of times. Here the CDR3 reads CSARMGETQYF. The CDR3 nucleotides read TGCAGTGCTAGAATGGGCGAGACCCAGTACTTC. The V and J genes are TRBV20-1 and TRBJ2-5; D is unclear. Deletions cut 2 bases from V and 5 bases from J, with 6 bases between. This CDR3 has 11 residues. Per the germline V gene, CDR1 is DFQATT and CDR2 is SNEGSKA (reference sequence).

There are many counts of this clonotype. The chain carries TRBV19 and TRBJ1-6; D is undetermined. The CDR3 sequence is 15 residues long. Trimming took 3 bases from V and 4 from J, leaving 10 bases between them. Germline V gives CDR1 LNHDA, CDR2 SQIVND (reference sequence). The CDR3 region has the DNA TGTGCCAGTAGTATGGCGGCGGCATATAATTCACCCCTCCACTTT. Its translation: CASSMAAAYNSPLHF. The variable domain in full, completed from reference TRBV19 and TRBJ1-6, reads DGGITQSPKYLFRKEGQNVTLSCEQNLNHDAMYWYRQDPGQGLRLIYYSQIVNDFQKGDIAEGYSVSREKKESFPLTVTSAQKNPTAFYLCASSMAAAYNSPLHFGNGTRLTVT.

The rearrangement joins TRBV5-4 to TRBJ1-2; D is perhaps TRBD1 (5 bases). The CDR3 is 14 amino acids. The germline V gene has CDR1 SGHNT and CDR2 YYREEE (reference sequence). Between the trimmed V and J ends, which lost 4 bases and 7 bases, there was a span of 17 bases. CDR3 loop: CASSRDRQRGGYTF. The CDR3 nucleotides read TGTGCCAGCAGCCGGGACCGACAAAGGGGTGGCTACACCTTC.

The rearrangement joins TRBV4-3 to TRBJ1-2, with 7 bases fitting TRBD1. The CDR3 runs to 15 residues. Unmatched junction bases numbered 8, after V lost 2 bases and J lost 5 bases. Germline loops: CDR1 LGHNA, CDR2 YSLEER. CDR3 residues: CASSQTDRAPYGYTF. The CDR3 region has the DNA TGCGCCAGCAGCCAAACCGACAGGGCCCCGTATGGCTACACCTTC.

This clonotype was seen repeatedly, ten times or more. This rearrangement joins TRBV7-2 to TRBJ2-1; 9 bases align to TRBD2. V lost 1 base, J lost 0 bases, and 13 bases stayed unmatched. The CDR3 runs 20 residues. Germline V gene data show CDR1 as SGHTA and CDR2 as FQGNSA. Here the CDR3 DNA reads TGTGCCAGCAGCTTAGTCCCCGCTAGCGGGATCCCGAGCTCCTACAATGAGCAGTTCTTC. Protein product: CASSLVPASGIPSSYNEQFF.

The chain links TRBV29-1 to TRBJ2-2; D is possibly TRBD2 (6 bases). Germline V gene lookup returns CDR1 SQVTM and CDR2 ANQGSEA. The CDR3 runs 14 residues. The V and J ends lost 7 bases and 3 bases respectively, with 15 bases between them. This CDR3 reads CSALSGVDTGELFF. CDR3 DNA sequence: TGCAGCGCATTATCGGGGGTAGACACCGGGGAGCTGTTTTTT.

This clonotype showed up many times. V gene TRBV11-2 combines with J gene TRBJ2-2; D ambiguous. This CDR3 has 12 amino acids. Germline lookup yields CDR1 SGHAT and CDR2 FQNNGV. Trimming removed 1 base from V and 8 bases from J, with 5 bases in between. This CDR3 reads CASSLVVGELFF. The CDR3 DNA reads as TGTGCCAGCAGCTTAGTCGTGGGGGAGCTGTTTTTT.